These T cell receptor beta chains were read from a single sample in a study of beta chain features in type 1 diabetes. Profiled with immunoSEQ multiplex PCR; TCRdb holds only in-frame clones, not every one. This repertoire shows 200,000 to 250,000 clones, roughly 10% found once; its top ten account for 1% to 1.5%. The material sequenced was central memory CD4+ T cells from blood. The receptors were sampled from a young man in good health. Both conserved end residues are part of each CDR3. The D gene is left open where the match is weak. The size entry is marked missing in some rows and otherwise reads once, few, many or a size class.

d_call,clone_size,j_call,v_call,cdr3_aa,cdr3_nt
-,-,TRBJ2-5,TRBV5-1,CASSPASGDGETQYF,TGCGCCAGCAGCCCCGCGTCAGGGGACGGAGAGACCCAGTACTTC
TRBD1,few,TRBJ1-3,TRBV11-2,CASSADRGSGNTIYF,TGTGCCAGCAGCGCTGACAGGGGCTCTGGAAACACCATATATTTT
-,few,TRBJ1-2,TRBV4-1,CASSQADTNYGYTF,TGCGCCAGCAGCCAGGCTGACACGAACTATGGCTACACCTTC
-,few,TRBJ2-7,TRBV18,CASSPTRIYEQYF,TGTGCCAGCTCACCTACAAGAATCTACGAGCAGTACTTC
-,-,TRBJ2-2,TRBV28,CASSSGDRDTGELFF,TGTGCCAGCAGCTCAGGGGATCGGGACACCGGGGAGCTGTTTTTT
-,few,TRBJ2-1,TRBV10-2,CASRAPGPRARNEQFF,TGCGCCAGCAGGGCACCGGGACCCCGGGCTCGAAATGAGCAGTTCTTC
-,-,TRBJ2-3,TRBV19,CASSPGDIDTQYF,TGTGCCAGTAGCCCAGGGGATATAGATACGCAGTATTTT
TRBD2,-,TRBJ2-5,TRBV5-3,CARSLAPAGEREETQYF,TGTGCCAGAAGCTTGGCCCCAGCGGGAGAGAGGGAAGAGACCCAGTACTTC
TRBD1,-,TRBJ1-1,TRBV9,CASSVEGQPNTEAFF,TGTGCCAGCAGCGTAGAGGGACAGCCGAACACTGAAGCTTTCTTT
TRBD2,-,TRBJ2-7,TRBV29-1,CSVLVGGVTYEQYF,TGCAGCGTTCTTGTGGGGGGGGTAACCTACGAGCAGTACTTC
TRBD2,-,TRBJ2-7,TRBV6-1,CAIRDKREDEQYF,TGTGCCATCAGGGATAAGCGGGAGGACGAGCAGTACTTC
-,few,TRBJ2-1,TRBV7-9,CASSLARGPPDQEQFF,TGTGCCAGCAGCTTAGCGCGGGGGCCTCCCGACCAGGAGCAGTTCTTC
-,-,TRBJ2-6,TRBV5-8,CASSLAMYGGPGANVLTF,TGTGCCAGCAGCTTGGCAATGTACGGGGGGCCTGGGGCCAACGTCCTGACTTTC
-,few,TRBJ2-3,TRBV9,CASSVFTDTQYF,TGTGCCAGCAGCGTATTCACAGATACGCAGTATTTT
TRBD1,-,TRBJ2-5,TRBV25-1,CASSDRGTGRETQYF,TGTGCCAGCAGTGACCGTGGGACAGGGCGAGAGACCCAGTACTTC
TRBD1,few,TRBJ2-2,TRBV7-7,CASSLRTGGTGELFF,TGTGCCAGCAGCTTGAGGACAGGGGGCACCGGGGAGCTGTTTTTT